These 24 T cell receptor beta chains were sequenced from one sample in a study of cytomegalovirus exposure and HLA in healthy donors. A multiplex PCR was run with 60 Vbeta primers and 13 Jbeta primers. TCRdb keeps only in-frame clones here, not all; method: immunoSEQ multiplex PCR. The sample records 150,000 to 200,000 clones, 85% to 90% being singletons. The sample was PBMCs. These receptors were collected from a woman aged 18-29 years in good health and CMV-seronegative.

This chain links TRBV7-2 with TRBJ2-3, with D tentatively TRBD1 (6 bases). CDR1 and CDR2 from the germline V gene are SGHTA and FQGNSA. The CDR3 sequence is 15 residues long. V shed 5 bases and J shed 0 bases, with 12 bases lying between them. Here the CDR3 reads CASSLWTASTDTQYF. CDR3 bases: TGTGCCAGCAGCCTGTGGACAGCTAGCACAGATACGCAGTATTTT.

The chain combines TRBV5-6 with TRBJ2-1, with 12 bases identical to TRBD2. The V gene's germline CDR1 is SGHDT and CDR2 YYEEEE. This CDR3 has 18 amino acids. The V and J ends lost 4 bases and 5 bases, in that order; junction bases with no gene match: 13. The DNA of the CDR3 is TGTGCCAGCAGCCGAGGACTAGCGGGGACCGCGCCAGACAATGAGCAGTTCTTC. This sequence encodes CASSRGLAGTAPDNEQFF.

Details on this clone: The junction does not match germline at one end; this may be a read error. This chain joins TRBV2 and TRBJ2-7; D perhaps matches TRBD2 (6 bases). Germline values: CDR1 SNHLY, CDR2 FYNNEI. The CDR3 has 11 amino acids. CDR3 sequence reads: CASSRDSGSNF. The CDR3 nucleotides are TGTGCCAGCAGCCGGGACTCCGGCTCGAACTTC.

The CDR3 here is CASSIFGTGNGQPQHF. The CDR3 coding sequence is TGTGCCAGTAGTATATTTGGGACAGGGAATGGACAGCCCCAGCATTTT. The chain has TRBV19 and TRBJ1-5; TRBD1 agrees at 9 bases. Trimming at V came to 2 bases and at J to 7 bases, leaving 9 bases not matched to a gene. The V gene's germline CDR1 is LNHDA and CDR2 SQIVND (reference sequence). This CDR3 region has 16 residues.

The chain combines TRBV5-1 with TRBJ1-5, with a weak D call TRBD1 (6 bases). V was pared by 0 bases and J by 0 bases, with 10 bases between. The germline V gene encodes CDR1 SGHRS and CDR2 YFSETQ. This CDR3 region has 16 residues. CDR3: CASSLGAGDSNQPQHF. DNA of the CDR3: TGCGCCAGCAGCTTGGGGGCAGGGGATAGCAATCAGCCCCAGCATTTT.

The chain couples TRBV19 to TRBJ1-5, with no clear D. There are 16 residues in the CDR3. Germline V lookup: CDR1 LNHDA, CDR2 SQIVND (reference sequence). V was shortened by 0 bases and J by 0 bases, with 9 bases between the two germline ends. The CDR3, as DNA: TGTGCCAGTAGTATAGAATTGTATTATAGCAATCAGCCCCAGCATTTT. This codes for CASSIELYYSNQPQHF. The variable domain in full, with the rest retrieved from reference TRBV19 and TRBJ1-5, is DGGITQSPKYLFRKEGQNVTLSCEQNLNHDAMYWYRQDPGQGLRLIYYSQIVNDFQKGDIAEGYSVSREKKESFPLTVTSAQKNPTAFYLCASSIELYYSNQPQHFGDGTRLSIL.

Regarding this clone: Other nucleotide sequences from this sample produce the same CDR3. V is TRBV5-1 and J is TRBJ2-7, with no clear D. The ends were cut back, 0 bases at V and 6 bases at J, with 4 bases in the middle. Germline V gives CDR1 SGHRS, CDR2 YFSETQ. This CDR3 is 11 amino acids long. Here the CDR3 DNA reads TGCGCCAGCAGCTTGGGGCTCGAGCAGTACTTC. Encoded protein: CASSLGLEQYF. The whole variable domain, remainder taken from reference TRBV5-1 and TRBJ2-7, is KAGVTQTPRYLIKTRGQQVTLSCSPISGHRSVSWYQQTPGQGLQFLFEYFSETQRNKGNFPGRFSGRQFSNSRSEMNVSTLELGDSALYLCASSLGLEQYFGPGTRLTVT.

The DNA for the CDR3 is TGTGCCTTTGTCCCTCGACTAGCGGGAGAATACGCGGTCGAGTACAATGAGCAGTTCTTC. It encodes CAFVPRLAGEYAVEYNEQFF. The rearrangement links TRBV30 to TRBJ2-1, with TRBD2 matching over 12 bases. Trimming took 7 bases from V and 4 from J; bases not matched to a gene: 23. Germline assignment: CDR1 GTSNPN and CDR2 SVGIG (reference sequence). This CDR3 is 20 amino acids long. Complete variable domain (other parts from reference TRBV30 and TRBJ2-1): SQTIHQWPATLVQPVGSPLSLECTVEGTSNPNLYWYRQAAGRGLQLLFYSVGIGQISSEVPQNLSASRPQDRQFILSSKKLLLSDSGFYLCAFVPRLAGEYAVEYNEQFFGPGTRLTVL.

This sequence joins TRBV5-4 and TRBJ2-5, with TRBD1 matching 8 bases. The DNA end is more similar to TRBJ2-7, so the J call may be wrong. CDR1 is SGHNT and CDR2 is YYREEE in the germline V gene (reference sequence). The CDR3 has 15 amino acids. The CDR3 DNA follows: TGTGCCAGCAGCTTGGGCGGGACAGGTTCCTACGAGCAGTACTTC. This sequence encodes CASSLGGTGSYEQYF.

This clone came up a few times. The CDR3 is CASSGRYNEQFF. DNA for the CDR3: TGTGCCAGCAGCGGGAGGTACAATGAGCAGTTCTTC. The chain uses TRBV5-6 and TRBJ2-1, with a possible D match to TRBD2 (6 bases). Germline V gene sequence: CDR1 SGHDT, CDR2 YYEEEE. The CDR3 has 12 amino acids. V lost 4 bases and J 4 bases, leaving 6 bases between the germline ends.

The chain recombines TRBV6-1 with TRBJ2-3, with D possibly matching TRBD2 (6 bases). CDR1 and CDR2 from the germline V gene are MNHNS and SASEGT. The CDR3 loop spans 16 amino acids. Trimming took off 1 base at V and 1 base at J, with 12 bases between the two ends. CDR3 residues: CASSEEAGRGTDTQYF. The DNA of the CDR3 is TGTGCCAGCAGTGAAGAGGCGGGACGGGGCACAGATACGCAGTATTTT.

The genes are TRBV6-6 and TRBJ2-5; 11 bases are shared with TRBD2. The germline V gene encodes CDR1 MNHNY and CDR2 SVGAGI (reference sequence). V shed 9 bases and J 5 bases; nucleotides not matched to a gene: 8. The CDR3 has 14 residues. CDR3 coding DNA: TGTGCCAGTAGACTAGCGGGGTTCGGGGAGACCCAGTACTTC. Its translation is CASRLAGFGETQYF.

The rearrangement joins TRBV19 to TRBJ2-6; maybe TRBD1 (5 bases). The CDR3 length is 18 residues. With 6 bases removed from V and 4 bases from J, the gap between germline ends came to 22 bases. The V gene's germline CDR1 is LNHDA and CDR2 SQIVND (reference sequence). The CDR3 sequence is CASRRKPTAAAGANVLTF. The CDR3 coding sequence is TGTGCCAGTAGAAGAAAACCGACAGCCGCGGCGGGGGCCAACGTCCTGACTTTC.

Only a few counts were recorded for this clone. V gene TRBV9 combines with J gene TRBJ2-7; tentatively, D is TRBD2 (7 bases). CDR3 length equals 14 residues. The V gene's germline CDR1 is SGDLS and CDR2 YYNGEE. V dropped 4 bases and J dropped 6 bases, with 17 bases sitting between them. Here the CDR3 reads CASSPDGGRTEQYF. The CDR3 DNA reads TGTGCCAGCAGCCCAGACGGGGGGCGCACCGAGCAGTACTTC.

V usage is TRBV30 and J usage is TRBJ1-2, with 8 bases matching TRBD1. Germline trimming cut 7 bases from V and 8 bases from J; bases unmatched to any gene: 15. This CDR3 has 14 residues. CDR1 is GTSNPN, CDR2 SVGIG, per germline (reference sequence). This CDR3 reads CASMRDRPRVGYTF. The CDR3 coding sequence is TGTGCCTCGATGAGGGACAGGCCCAGAGTCGGCTACACCTTC.

This rearrangement joins TRBV27 to TRBJ2-1; 8 bases are shared with TRBD1. V trimming: 10 bases; J trimming: 10 bases; junction bases outside the gene matches: 12. The CDR3 is 13 residues long. The germline CDR1 and CDR2 sequences are MNHEY and SMNVEV (reference sequence). The CDR3 DNA reads as TGTGCCACATCAGGGGGCTATAGACACGAGCAGTTCTTC. Protein: CATSGGYRHEQFF.

The chain couples TRBV5-5 to TRBJ2-2; D is possibly TRBD2 (6 bases). CDR3 size: 16 residues. Per the germline V gene, CDR1 is SGHKS and CDR2 is YYEKEE (reference sequence). Trimming stripped 4 bases from V and 3 bases from J, with 16 bases between. The CDR3 DNA reads TGTGCCAGCAGCGTTCGGGCGGGATCCCACACCGGGGAGCTGTTTTTT. This encodes CASSVRAGSHTGELFF.

The chain carries TRBV5-1 and TRBJ2-3; the match to TRBD2 covers 8 bases. Trimming removed 0 bases from V and 1 base from J; junction bases left unmatched: 7. The CDR3 contains 17 residues. Germline CDR1 is SGHRS and CDR2 is YFSETQ. CDR3 bases: TGCGCCAGCAGCTTGGCCAAAGCGGGGGCCGGCACAGATACGCAGTATTTT. This sequence encodes CASSLAKAGAGTDTQYF.

The V and J genes are TRBV7-2 and TRBJ1-1; 8 bases are shared with TRBD1. Germline V gene lookup returns CDR1 SGHTA and CDR2 FQGNSA. The V gene end was trimmed by 3 bases and the J gene end by 7 bases; junction bases not matched to a gene: 4. CDR3 length equals 13 residues. The CDR3 nucleotides are TGTGCCAGCAGCTTTGACAGGGGCTATGAAGCTTTCTTT. Translation gives CASSFDRGYEAFF.

The chain couples TRBV2 to TRBJ1-1; D unresolved. Per germline, CDR1 SNHLY and CDR2 FYNNEI. The CDR3 contains 11 residues. Trimming took 10 bases from V and 6 from J, leaving 12 bases between them. The CDR3 spells CATLIRAEAFF. The CDR3, as DNA: TGTGCCACCCTGATTAGAGCTGAAGCTTTCTTT.

This sequence joins TRBV28 and TRBJ1-6; 8 bases match TRBD1. CDR3 size: 14 residues. Germline V CDR1 and CDR2: MDHEN, SYDVKM. V shed 5 bases and J 8 bases; nucleotides not matched to a gene: 5. The CDR3, as DNA: TGTGCCAGCAGTGTACAGGACAGGGATTCACCCCTCCACTTT. This sequence encodes CASSVQDRDSPLHF.

The chain has TRBV4-1 and TRBJ2-3, with TRBD1 as a possible D gene (6 bases). The CDR3 sequence is 16 residues long. Germline values: CDR1 MGHRA, CDR2 YSYEKL. Trimming pared 4 bases from V and 2 bases from J, leaving 16 bases between. This CDR3 is CASSLQGSAVTDTQYF. The CDR3 region has the DNA TGCGCCAGCAGCCTACAGGGTAGCGCCGTCACAGATACGCAGTATTTT.

The chain joins TRBV6-5 to TRBJ2-7; D unclear. The CDR3 runs to 14 residues. The ends were cut back, 0 bases at V and 1 base at J, with 7 bases in the middle. CDR1 and CDR2 (germline): MNHEY, SVGAGI. CDR3 amino acids: CASSYSFGSYEQYF. CDR3 bases: TGTGCCAGCAGTTACTCGTTCGGTTCCTACGAGCAGTACTTC.

The chain joins TRBV6-4 to TRBJ2-3; 7 bases align to TRBD2. Germline CDR1 and CDR2: MRHNA and SNTAGT. With V trimmed by 2 bases and J by 4 bases, 6 bases remained unmatched. The CDR3 runs to 15 residues. The CDR3 region has the DNA TGTGCCAGCAGTGACGGCGGGAGAGGGGCAGATACGCAGTATTTT. It is translated as CASSDGGRGADTQYF.